This is a list of T cell receptor beta chains from one sample in a study of blood T cells in healthy people across ages. In TCRdb, the 5' RACE reads were re-called with MiXCR into one record per CDR3 protein. The data show more than 900,000 distinct CDR3 sequences, around 27% seen once. The data also belong to a second study, concerning T cells of mothers and their children.

Material: blood. All receptors derive from a girl under 10 years old in good health. Both conserved end residues are part of each CDR3. Each record gives: V gene, J gene, CDR3 protein.

TRBV29-1	TRBJ1-1	CSVDSTGQGWAFF
TRBV30	TRBJ2-7	CAWRPNDGDSSYEQYF
TRBV20-1	TRBJ2-4	CSARAQEGPYYLTKNIQYF
TRBV12-3/TRBV12-4	TRBJ1-6	CASSRQGQDHNSPLHF
TRBV28	TRBJ2-7	CASSHMDGTYEQYF
TRBV12-3/TRBV12-4	TRBJ2-5	CASSLLGPETQYF
TRBV12-5	TRBJ2-5	CASGLREGQETQYF
TRBV6-5	TRBJ1-3	CASSQGFMRNTIYF
TRBV4-2	TRBJ2-3	CASSLGYGISTDTQYF
TRBV12-3/TRBV12-4	TRBJ1-2	CASSFGIYYGYTF